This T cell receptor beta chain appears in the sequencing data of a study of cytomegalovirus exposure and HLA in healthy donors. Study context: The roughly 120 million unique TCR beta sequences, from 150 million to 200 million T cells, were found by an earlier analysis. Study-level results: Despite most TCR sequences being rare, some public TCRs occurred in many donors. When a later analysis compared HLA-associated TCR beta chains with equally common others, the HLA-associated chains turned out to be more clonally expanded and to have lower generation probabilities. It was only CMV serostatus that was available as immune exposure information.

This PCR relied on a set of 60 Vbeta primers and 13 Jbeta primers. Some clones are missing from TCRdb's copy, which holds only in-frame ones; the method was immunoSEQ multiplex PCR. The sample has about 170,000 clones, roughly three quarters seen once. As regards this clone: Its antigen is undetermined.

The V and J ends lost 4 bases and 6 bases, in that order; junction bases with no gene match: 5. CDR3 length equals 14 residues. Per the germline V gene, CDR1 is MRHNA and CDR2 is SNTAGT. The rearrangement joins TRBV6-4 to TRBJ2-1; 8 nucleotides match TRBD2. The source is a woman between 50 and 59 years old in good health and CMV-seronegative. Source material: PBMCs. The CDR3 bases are TGTGCCAGCAGTGCGAGCGGGAGTAGCAATGAGCAGTTCTTC. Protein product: CASSASGSSNEQFF.